This T cell receptor (beta chain) was sequenced in a study of T cell repertoires in cytomegalovirus infection. Study background: It was the public TCR beta signatures that indicated both CMV infection and matching HLA type.

The CDR3 has 16 amino acids. V shed 5 bases and J shed 3 bases, with 17 bases lying between them. Germline CDR1 and CDR2: SGHAT and FQNNGV. With respect to this clonotype: Antigen: not known.

Findings and limits, study-wide: In two of eight donors, the top clonotype was HLA-C-restricted CMV-specific.

TCRdb called the reads again in MiXCR, with one record for every CDR3 protein. The table includes over 250,000 distinct CDR3 sequences, about a quarter detected once. This sequence joins TRBV11-2 and TRBJ2-1, with a tentative D call TRBD1 (5 bases). The sequence was obtained from a human donor in good health (CMV status not recorded). Some clones in this sample may be carry-over from other donors' samples. Sample: PBMCs. CDR3 loop: CASSKTATGNYNEQFF. The CDR3 coding sequence is TGTGCCAGCAGCAAAACTGCTACAGGAAACTACAATGAGCAGTTCTTC. The full variable domain, its missing parts supplied by reference TRBV11-2 and TRBJ2-1, is EAGVAQSPRYKIIEKRQSVAFWCNPISGHATLYWYQQILGQGPKLLIQFQNNGVVDDSQLPKDRFSAERLKGVDSTLKIQPAKLEDSAVYLCASSKTATGNYNEQFFGPGTRLTVL.